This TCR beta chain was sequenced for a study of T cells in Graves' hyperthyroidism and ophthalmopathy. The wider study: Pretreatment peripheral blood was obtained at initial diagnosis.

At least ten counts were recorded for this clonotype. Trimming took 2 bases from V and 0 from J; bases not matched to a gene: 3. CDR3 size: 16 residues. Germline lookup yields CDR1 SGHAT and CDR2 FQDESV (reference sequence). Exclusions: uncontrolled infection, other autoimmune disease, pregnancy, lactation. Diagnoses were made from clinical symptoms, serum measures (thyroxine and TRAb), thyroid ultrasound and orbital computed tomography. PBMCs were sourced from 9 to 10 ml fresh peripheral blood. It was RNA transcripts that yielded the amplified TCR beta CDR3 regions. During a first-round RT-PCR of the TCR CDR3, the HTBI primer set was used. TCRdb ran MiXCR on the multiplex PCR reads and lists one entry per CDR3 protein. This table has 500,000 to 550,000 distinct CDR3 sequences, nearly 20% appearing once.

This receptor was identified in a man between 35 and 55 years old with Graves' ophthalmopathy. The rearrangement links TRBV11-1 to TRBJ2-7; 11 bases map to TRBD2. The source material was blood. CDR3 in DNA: TGTGCCAGCAGCTTATCGCTAGCGGGAGGCTCCTACGAGCAGTACTTC. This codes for CASSLSLAGGSYEQYF.